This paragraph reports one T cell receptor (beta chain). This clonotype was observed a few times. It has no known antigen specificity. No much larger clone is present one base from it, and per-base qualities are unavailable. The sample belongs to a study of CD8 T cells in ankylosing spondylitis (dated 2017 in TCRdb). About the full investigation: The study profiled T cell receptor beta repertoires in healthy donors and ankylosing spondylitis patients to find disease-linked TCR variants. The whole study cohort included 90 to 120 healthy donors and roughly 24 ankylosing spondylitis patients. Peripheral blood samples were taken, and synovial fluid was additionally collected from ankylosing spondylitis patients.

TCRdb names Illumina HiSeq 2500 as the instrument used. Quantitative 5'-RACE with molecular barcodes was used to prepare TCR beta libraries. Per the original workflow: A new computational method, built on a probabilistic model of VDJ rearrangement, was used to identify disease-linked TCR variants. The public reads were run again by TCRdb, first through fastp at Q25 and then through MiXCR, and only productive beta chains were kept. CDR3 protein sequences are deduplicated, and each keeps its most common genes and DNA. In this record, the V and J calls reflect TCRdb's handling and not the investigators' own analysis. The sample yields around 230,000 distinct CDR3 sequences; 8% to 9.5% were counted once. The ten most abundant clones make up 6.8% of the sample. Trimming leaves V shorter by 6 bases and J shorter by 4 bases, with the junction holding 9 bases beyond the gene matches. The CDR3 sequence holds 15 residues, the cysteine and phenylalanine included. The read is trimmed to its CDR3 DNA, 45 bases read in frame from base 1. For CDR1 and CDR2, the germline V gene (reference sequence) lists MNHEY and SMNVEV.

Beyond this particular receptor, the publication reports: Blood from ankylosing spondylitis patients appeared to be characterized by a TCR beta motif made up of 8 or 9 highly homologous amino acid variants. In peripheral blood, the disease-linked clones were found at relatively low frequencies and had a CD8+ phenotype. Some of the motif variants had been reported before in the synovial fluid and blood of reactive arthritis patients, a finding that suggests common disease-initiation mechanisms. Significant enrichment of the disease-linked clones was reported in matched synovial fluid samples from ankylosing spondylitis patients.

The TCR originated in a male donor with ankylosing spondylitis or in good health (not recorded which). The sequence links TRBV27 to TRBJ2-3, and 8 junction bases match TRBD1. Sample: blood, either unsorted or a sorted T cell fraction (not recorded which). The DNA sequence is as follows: TGTGCCAGCAGCCGCCTCGGACAGGGAGCAGATACGCAGTATTTT. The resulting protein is CASSRLGQGADTQYF.